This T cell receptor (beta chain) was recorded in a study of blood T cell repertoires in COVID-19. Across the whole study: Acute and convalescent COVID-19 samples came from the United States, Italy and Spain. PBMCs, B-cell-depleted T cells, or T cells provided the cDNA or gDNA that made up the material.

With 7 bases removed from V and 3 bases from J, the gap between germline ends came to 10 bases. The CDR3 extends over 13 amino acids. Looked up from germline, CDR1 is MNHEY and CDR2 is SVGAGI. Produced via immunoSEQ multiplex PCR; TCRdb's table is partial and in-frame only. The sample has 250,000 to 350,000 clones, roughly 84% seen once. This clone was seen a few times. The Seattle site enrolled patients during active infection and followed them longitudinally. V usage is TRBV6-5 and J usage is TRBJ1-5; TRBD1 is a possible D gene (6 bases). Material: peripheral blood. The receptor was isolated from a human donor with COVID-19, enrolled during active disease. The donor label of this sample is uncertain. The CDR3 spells CASKQGDNQPQHF. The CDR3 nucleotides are TGTGCCAGCAAACAGGGTGACAATCAGCCCCAGCATTTT.